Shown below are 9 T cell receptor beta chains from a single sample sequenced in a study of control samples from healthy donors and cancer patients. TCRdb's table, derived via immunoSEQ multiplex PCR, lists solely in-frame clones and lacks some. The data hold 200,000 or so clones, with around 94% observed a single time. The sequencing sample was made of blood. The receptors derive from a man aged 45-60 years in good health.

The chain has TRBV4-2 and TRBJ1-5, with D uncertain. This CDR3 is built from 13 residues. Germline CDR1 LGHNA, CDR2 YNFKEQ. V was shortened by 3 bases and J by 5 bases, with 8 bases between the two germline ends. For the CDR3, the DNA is TGTGCCAGCAGCCAGGGGAGGGATCAGCCCCAGCATTTT. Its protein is CASSQGRDQPQHF.

CDR3 DNA sequence: TGTGCTAGTGGGTCTGAGACAGGGCCCCTCCTCAATGAGCAGTTCTTC. Protein: CASGSETGPLLNEQFF. The genes are TRBV12-5 and TRBJ2-1; 7 nucleotides agree with TRBD1. This CDR3 contains 16 residues. Germline assignment: CDR1 LGHNT and CDR2 FRNRAP. J gave up 6 bases and V 6 bases, and 14 bases lay outside the gene matches.

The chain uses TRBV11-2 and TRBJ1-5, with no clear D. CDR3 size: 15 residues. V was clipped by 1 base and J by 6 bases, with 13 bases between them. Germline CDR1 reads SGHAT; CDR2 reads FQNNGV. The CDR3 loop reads CASSLGTDGSQPQHF. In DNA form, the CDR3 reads TGTGCCAGCAGCTTAGGAACGGATGGTAGTCAGCCCCAGCATTTT.

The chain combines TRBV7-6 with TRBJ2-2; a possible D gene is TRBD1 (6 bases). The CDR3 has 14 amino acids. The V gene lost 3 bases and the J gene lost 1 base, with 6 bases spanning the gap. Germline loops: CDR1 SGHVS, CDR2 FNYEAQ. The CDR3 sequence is CASSLDRNTGELFF. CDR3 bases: TGTGCCAGCAGCTTGGACAGGAACACCGGGGAGCTGTTTTTT.

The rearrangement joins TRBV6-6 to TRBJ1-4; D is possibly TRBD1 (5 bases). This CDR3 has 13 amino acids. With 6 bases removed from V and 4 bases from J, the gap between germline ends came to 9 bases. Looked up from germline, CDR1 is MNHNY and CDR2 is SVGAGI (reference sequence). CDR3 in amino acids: CASRDGGNEKLFF. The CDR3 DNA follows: TGTGCCAGCAGGGACGGGGGTAATGAAAAACTGTTTTTT.

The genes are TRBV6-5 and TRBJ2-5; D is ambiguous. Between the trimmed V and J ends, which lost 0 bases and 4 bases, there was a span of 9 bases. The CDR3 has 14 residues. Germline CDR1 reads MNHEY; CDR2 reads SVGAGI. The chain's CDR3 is CASSYSIQLETQYF. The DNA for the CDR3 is TGTGCCAGCAGTTACTCGATACAGTTAGAGACCCAGTACTTC.

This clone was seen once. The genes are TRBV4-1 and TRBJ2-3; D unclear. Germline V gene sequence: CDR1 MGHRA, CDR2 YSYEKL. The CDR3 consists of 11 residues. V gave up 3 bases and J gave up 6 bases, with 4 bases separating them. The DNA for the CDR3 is TGCGCCAGCAGCCACCAGGATACGCAGTATTTT. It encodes CASSHQDTQYF.

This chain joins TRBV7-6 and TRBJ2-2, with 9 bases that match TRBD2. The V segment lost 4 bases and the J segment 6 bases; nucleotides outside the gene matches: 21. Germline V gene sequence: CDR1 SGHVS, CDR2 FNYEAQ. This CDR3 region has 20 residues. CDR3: CASSSLPGYASGVFAGELFF. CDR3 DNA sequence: TGTGCCAGCAGCTCCTTACCTGGATATGCTAGCGGGGTTTTCGCCGGGGAGCTGTTTTTT.

In nucleotides, the CDR3 is TGTGCCAGCGGAGGGACAGGGCATTACGAGCAGTACTTC. Protein: CASGGTGHYEQYF. This chain joins TRBV19 and TRBJ2-7, with 9 bases aligning to TRBD1. This CDR3 region has 13 residues. The V gene end was trimmed by 9 bases and the J gene end by 4 bases; junction bases not matched to a gene: 7. Germline CDR1 is LNHDA and CDR2 is SQIVND (reference sequence).